This T cell receptor beta chain was recovered during a study of cytomegalovirus exposure and HLA in healthy donors. Findings and limits, study-wide: TRBV6-2, TRBV6-3 and other indistinguishable V segments were excluded.

It was with 60 Vbeta and 13 Jbeta primers that the PCR ran. The table came from immunoSEQ multiplex PCR; TCRdb's copy has only in-frame clones and leaves some out. The repertoire has over 150,000 clones, over 70% of them found once; the top ten carry roughly 7.4%. Concerning this clone itself: Its target is not known.

This CDR3 contains 15 residues. The V and J ends lost 5 bases and 4 bases, in that order; junction bases with no gene match: 7. Germline CDR1 and CDR2: SGHVS and FQNEAQ. The receptor was derived from a male donor in good health and CMV-seropositive. The chain has TRBV7-8 and TRBJ2-1; 8 nucleotides align to TRBD2. Sequencing was carried out using PBMCs. The CDR3 nucleotides read TGTGCCAGCAGCCGTCAGCGGGGGATATACAATGAGCAGTTCTTC. It translates to CASSRQRGIYNEQFF.